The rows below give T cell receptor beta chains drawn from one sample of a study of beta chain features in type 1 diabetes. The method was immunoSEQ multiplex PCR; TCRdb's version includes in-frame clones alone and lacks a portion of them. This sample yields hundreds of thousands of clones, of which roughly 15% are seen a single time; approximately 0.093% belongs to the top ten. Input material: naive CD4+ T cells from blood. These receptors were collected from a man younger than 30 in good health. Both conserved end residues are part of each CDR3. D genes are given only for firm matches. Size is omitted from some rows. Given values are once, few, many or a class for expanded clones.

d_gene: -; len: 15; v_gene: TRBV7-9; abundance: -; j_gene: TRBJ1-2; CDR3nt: TGTGCCAGCAGCTTAGGACCGGGACCGAACTATGGCTACACCTTC; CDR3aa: CASSLGPGPNYGYTF
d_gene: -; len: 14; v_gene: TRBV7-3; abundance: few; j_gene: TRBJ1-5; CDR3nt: TGTGCCAGCAGCTTATTCCCTACCAATCAGCCCCAGCATTTT; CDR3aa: CASSLFPTNQPQHF
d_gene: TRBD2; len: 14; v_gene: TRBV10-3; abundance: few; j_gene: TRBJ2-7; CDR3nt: TGTGCCATAACCGGGACTAGCGGGAGTAACGAGCAGTACTTC; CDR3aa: CAITGTSGSNEQYF
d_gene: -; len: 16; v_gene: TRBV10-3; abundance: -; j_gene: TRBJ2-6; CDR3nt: TGTGCCATCAGTGAGTCACCAGGGGCCGGGGCCAACGTCCTGACTTTC; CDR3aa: CAISESPGAGANVLTF
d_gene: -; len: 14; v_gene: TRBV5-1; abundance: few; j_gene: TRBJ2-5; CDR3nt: TGCGCCAGCAGCTCGGAACCGGGGGCCGAGACCCAGTACTTC; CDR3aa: CASSSEPGAETQYF
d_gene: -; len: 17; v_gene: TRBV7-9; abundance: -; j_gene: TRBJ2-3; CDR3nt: TGTGCCAGCAGCCAAGTTCGGACACGGATTTCGGGAGATACGCAGTATTTT; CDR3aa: CASSQVRTRISGDTQYF
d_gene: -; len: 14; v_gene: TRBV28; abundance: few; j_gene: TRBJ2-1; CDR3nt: TGTGCCAGCACCCGATCACTGTACTACAATGAGCAGTTCTTC; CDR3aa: CASTRSLYYNEQFF
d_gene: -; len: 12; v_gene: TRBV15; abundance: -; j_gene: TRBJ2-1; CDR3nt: TGTGCCACCAGTGCGCCTTACAATGAGCAGTTCTTC; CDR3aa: CATSAPYNEQFF
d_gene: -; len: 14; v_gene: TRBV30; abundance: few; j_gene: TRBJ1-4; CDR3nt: TGTGCCTGGAGTGTAAAAAGGGCTGGGGAAAAACTGTTTTTT; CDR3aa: CAWSVKRAGEKLFF
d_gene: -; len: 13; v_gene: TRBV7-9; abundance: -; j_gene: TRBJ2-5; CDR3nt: TGTGCCAGCAGCTTTTTTTTGGGAGAGACCCAGTACTTC; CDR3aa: CASSFFLGETQYF
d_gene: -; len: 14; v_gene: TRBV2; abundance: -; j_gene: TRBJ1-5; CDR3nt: TGTGCCAGCAGTGTTTCCGGGGGCAATCAGCCCCAGCATTTT; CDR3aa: CASSVSGGNQPQHF
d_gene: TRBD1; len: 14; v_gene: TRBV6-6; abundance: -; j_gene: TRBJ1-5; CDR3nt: TGTGCCAGCAGTGACAGGGGGCTTAGTCAGCCCCAGCATTTT; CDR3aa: CASSDRGLSQPQHF
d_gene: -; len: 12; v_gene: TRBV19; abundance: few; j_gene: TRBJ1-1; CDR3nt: TGTGCCAGTAGTTGGCGGGACACTGAAGCTTTCTTT; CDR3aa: CASSWRDTEAFF
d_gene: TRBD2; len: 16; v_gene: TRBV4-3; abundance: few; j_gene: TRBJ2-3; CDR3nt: TGCGCCAGCAGCCACCAGACTAGCGGGAGGAAGGATACGCAGTATTTT; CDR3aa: CASSHQTSGRKDTQYF
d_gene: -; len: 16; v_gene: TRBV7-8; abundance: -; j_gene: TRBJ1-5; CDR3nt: TGTGCCAGCAGCTTGGTTAGGAGGCAGGGCGGCCAGCCCCAGCATTTT; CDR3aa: CASSLVRRQGGQPQHF
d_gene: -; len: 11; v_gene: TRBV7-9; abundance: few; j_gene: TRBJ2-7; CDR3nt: TGTGCCAGCAGCTTAACGGAGTGGCAGTACTTC; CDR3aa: CASSLTEWQYF
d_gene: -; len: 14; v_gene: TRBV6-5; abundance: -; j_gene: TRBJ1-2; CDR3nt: TGTGCCAGCAGTCCTCTTGGGGAGTTGAATGGCTACACCTTC; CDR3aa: CASSPLGELNGYTF
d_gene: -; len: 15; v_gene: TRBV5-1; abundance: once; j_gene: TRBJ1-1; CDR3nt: TGCGCCAGCAGCTTGAAGGTGGGGGCTTACACTGAAGCTTTCTTT; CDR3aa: CASSLKVGAYTEAFF
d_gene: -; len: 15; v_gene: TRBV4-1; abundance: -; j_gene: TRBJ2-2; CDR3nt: TGCGCCAGCAGCCAAGATCGCGTCGCTGGCGGGGAGCTGTTTTTT; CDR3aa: CASSQDRVAGGELFF
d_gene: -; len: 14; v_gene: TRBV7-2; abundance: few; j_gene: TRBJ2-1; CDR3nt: TGTGCCAGCAGCTTAAGGAGGACCTACAATGAGCAGTTCTTC; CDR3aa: CASSLRRTYNEQFF
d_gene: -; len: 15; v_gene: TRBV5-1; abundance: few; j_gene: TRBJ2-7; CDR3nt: TGCGCCAGCAGCTTGGGTTCGGACAGTCCCTACGAGCAGTACTTC; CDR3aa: CASSLGSDSPYEQYF
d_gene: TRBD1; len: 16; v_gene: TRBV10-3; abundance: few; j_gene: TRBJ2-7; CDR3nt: TGTGCCATCAGTACGTTGGGACAGGGGCGCTCCTACGAGCAGTACTTC; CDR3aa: CAISTLGQGRSYEQYF
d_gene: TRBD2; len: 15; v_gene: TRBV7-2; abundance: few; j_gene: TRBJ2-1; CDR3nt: TGTGCCAGCAGCTTAGTAGCGGGAGCCCGAAATGAGCAGTTCTTC; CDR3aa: CASSLVAGARNEQFF
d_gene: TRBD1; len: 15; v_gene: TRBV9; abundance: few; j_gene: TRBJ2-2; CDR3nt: TGTGCCAGCAGCGTAAACACAGGGGGCTCCGGGGAGCTGTTTTTT; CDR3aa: CASSVNTGGSGELFF
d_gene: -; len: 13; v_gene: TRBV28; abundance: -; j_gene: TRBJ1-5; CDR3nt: TGTGCCAGCAGTCGGTATAGCAATCAGCCCCAGCATTTT; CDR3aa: CASSRYSNQPQHF
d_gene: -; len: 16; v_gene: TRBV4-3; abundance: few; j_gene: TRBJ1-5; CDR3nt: TGCGCCAGCAGCCAAACCGGGACGTCATGGAATCAGCCCCAGCATTTT; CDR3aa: CASSQTGTSWNQPQHF
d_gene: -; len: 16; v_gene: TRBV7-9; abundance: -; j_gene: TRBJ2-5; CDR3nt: TGTGCCAGCAGCTTAGCGGGGCAGGGCATTAGAGAGACCCAGTACTTC; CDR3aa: CASSLAGQGIRETQYF
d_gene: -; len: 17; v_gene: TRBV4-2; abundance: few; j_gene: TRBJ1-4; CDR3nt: TGTGCCAGCAGCCAAGCCCCGATGAGAACAACTAATGAAAAACTGTTTTTT; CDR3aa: CASSQAPMRTTNEKLFF
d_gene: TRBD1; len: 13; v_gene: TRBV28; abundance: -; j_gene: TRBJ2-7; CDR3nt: TGTGCCAGCACCCCCGACAGGGCCCACGAGCAGTACTTC; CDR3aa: CASTPDRAHEQYF
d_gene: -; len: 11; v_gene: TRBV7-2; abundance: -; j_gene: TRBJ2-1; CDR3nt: TGTGCCAGCAGCCTCAGGATTGGTCAGTTCTTC; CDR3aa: CASSLRIGQFF
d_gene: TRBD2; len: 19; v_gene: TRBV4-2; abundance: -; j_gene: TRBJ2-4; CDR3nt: TGTGCCAGCAGCCTCGGACTAGCGGGGGGCTTACTAGCCAAAAACATTCAGTACTTC; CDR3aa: CASSLGLAGGLLAKNIQYF
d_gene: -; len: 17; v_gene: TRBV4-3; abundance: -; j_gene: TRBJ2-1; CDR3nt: TGCGCCAGCAGCCAAGTTTCCTCCCCACAGGGAAGCCTTGAGCAGTTCTTC; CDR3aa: CASSQVSSPQGSLEQFF
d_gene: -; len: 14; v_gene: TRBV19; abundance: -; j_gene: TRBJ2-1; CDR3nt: TGTGCCAGTAGAGACCCGGCAGCGCACAATGAGCAGTTCTTC; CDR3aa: CASRDPAAHNEQFF
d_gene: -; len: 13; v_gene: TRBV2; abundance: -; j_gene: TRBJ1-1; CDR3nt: TGTGCCAGCAGTCGGGGCGGATACACTGAAGCTTTCTTT; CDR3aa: CASSRGGYTEAFF